This TCR beta chain was identified during a study of vaccination effects on CD4 cells after COVID-19. Viral peptide pools were used in the ViraFEST assay to expand antigen-specific CD4+ T cells, and sequencing came afterward. Following culture for approximately ten days, CD4+ T cells were isolated. Having tested negative for nucleocapsid antibodies, the vaccine recipients showed no prior SARS-CoV-2 infection. A density of around 2 million PBMC per well was used; these cells were cultured with 9.5 to 10 IU/ml IL-2 and 10 ug/ml peptides. The authors replaced half the medium with IL-2 medium on days 3 and 7. CDR1 is SGHRS and CDR2 is YFSETQ in the germline V gene. The CDR3 runs to 14 residues. J lost 5 bases, V lost 4 bases, and 5 bases had no gene match. Sequencing used immunoSEQ multiplex PCR; TCRdb keeps in-frame clones, though not all of them. The sample consists of tens of thousands of clones, roughly three quarters of them appearing once.

In regard to this clone: Antigen: not known.

The sequence derives from a human donor who received a COVID-19 vaccine. The genes are TRBV5-1 and TRBJ2-3, with 9 bases aligning to TRBD1. Here the sequenced sample was CD4+ T cells from PBMCs cultured with HCoV-OC43 spike peptides, taken before COVID-19 vaccination. This sample's subset: HCoV-OC43 spike overlapping peptide pool stimulation. In DNA, the CDR3 is TGCGCCAGCAGCATTAGGACAGGGGAAGATACGCAGTATTTT. Protein product: CASSIRTGEDTQYF.